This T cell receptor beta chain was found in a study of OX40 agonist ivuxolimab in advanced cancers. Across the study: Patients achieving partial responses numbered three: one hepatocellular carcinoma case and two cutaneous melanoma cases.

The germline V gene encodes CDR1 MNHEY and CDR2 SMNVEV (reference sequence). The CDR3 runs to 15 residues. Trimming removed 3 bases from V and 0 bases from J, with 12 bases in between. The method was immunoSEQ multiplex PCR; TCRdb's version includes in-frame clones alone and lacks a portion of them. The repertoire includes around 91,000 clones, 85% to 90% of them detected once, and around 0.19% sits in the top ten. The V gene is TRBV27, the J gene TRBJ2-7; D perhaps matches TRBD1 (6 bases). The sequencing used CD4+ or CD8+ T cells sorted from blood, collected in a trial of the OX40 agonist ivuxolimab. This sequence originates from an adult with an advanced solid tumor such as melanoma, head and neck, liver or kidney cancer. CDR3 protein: CASSFGDNYSYEQYF. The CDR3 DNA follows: TGTGCCAGCAGTTTTGGGGACAACTACTCCTACGAGCAGTACTTC.